The 3 T cell receptor beta chains reported below all come from one sample, sequenced in a study of T-cell memory formation after mild COVID-19. TCRdb re-derived calls from the 5' RACE reads in MiXCR, one entry per CDR3 protein. The sample lists about 400,000 distinct CDR3 sequences; approximately 15% were seen once. The sample was PBMCs or a T cell subset sorted from them (not recorded which). The receptors come from a man younger than 30 who had mild COVID-19 (a few samples of this study predate the infection). Cell type and time point are not known.

This clonotype has a handful of counts. The chain combines TRBV9 with TRBJ2-7; the match to TRBD1 covers 11 bases. Germline assignment: CDR1 SGDLS and CDR2 YYNGEE. This CDR3 has 15 residues. With 4 bases clipped from V and 3 bases from J, the junction kept 6 bases outside the gene matches. The CDR3 sequence is CASSPGGQGDYEQYF. In nucleotides, the CDR3 is TGTGCCAGCAGCCCCGGGGGACAGGGGGACTACGAGCAGTACTTC.

This clonotype has a single count. The genes are TRBV5-1 and TRBJ1-5; D gene uncertain. The CDR3 sequence is 14 residues long. V was cut by 3 bases and J by 8 bases, with 15 bases left in between. Germline V CDR1 and CDR2: SGHRS, YFSETQ. This chain's CDR3 is CASSWGNAGEPQHF. The CDR3 DNA reads TGCGCCAGCAGCTGGGGAAACGCTGGGGAGCCCCAGCATTTT.

This clonotype was detected a few times. The chain is built from TRBV20-1 and TRBJ2-1, with TRBD2 matching 8 bases. V lost 5 bases to trimming and J lost 7 bases; unmatched junction nucleotides: 13. This CDR3 is 15 amino acids long. The germline CDR1 and CDR2 sequences are DFQATT and SNEGSKA (reference sequence). This CDR3 is CSAGGGASGSNEQFF. DNA of the CDR3: TGCAGTGCTGGGGGGGGCGCTAGCGGGTCGAATGAGCAGTTCTTC.